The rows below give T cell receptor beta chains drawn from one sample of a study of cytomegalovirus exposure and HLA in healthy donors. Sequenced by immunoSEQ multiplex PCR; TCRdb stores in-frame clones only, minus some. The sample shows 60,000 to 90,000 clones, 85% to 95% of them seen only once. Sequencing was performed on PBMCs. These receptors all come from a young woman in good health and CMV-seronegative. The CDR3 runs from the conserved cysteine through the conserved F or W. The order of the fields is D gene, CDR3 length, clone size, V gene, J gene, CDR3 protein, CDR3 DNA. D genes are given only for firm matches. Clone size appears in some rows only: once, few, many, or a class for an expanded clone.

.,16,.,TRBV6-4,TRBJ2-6,CASSDLGGTGANVLTF,TGTGCCAGCAGTGACCTCGGAGGCACTGGGGCCAACGTCCTGACTTTC
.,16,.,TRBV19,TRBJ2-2,CASSLPTGLNTGELFF,TGTGCCAGTAGTCTACCGACAGGATTAAACACCGGGGAGCTGTTTTTT
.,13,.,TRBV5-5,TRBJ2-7,CASSSDTPYEQYF,TGTGCCAGCAGCTCGGACACCCCCTACGAGCAGTACTTC
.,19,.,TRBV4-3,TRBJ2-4,CASSQDPTGESQPGNIQYF,TGCGCCAGCAGCCAAGACCCTACCGGGGAGAGCCAGCCCGGGAACATTCAGTACTTC
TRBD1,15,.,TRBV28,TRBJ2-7,CATNPLGQGTYEQYF,TGTGCCACTAACCCCCTGGGACAGGGGACCTACGAGCAGTACTTC
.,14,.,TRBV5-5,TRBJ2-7,CASSLYVGSHEQYF,TGTGCCAGCAGCTTGTATGTCGGTTCCCACGAGCAGTACTTC
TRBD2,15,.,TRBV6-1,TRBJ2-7,CASSELAGGSYEQYF,TGTGCCAGCAGTGAACTAGCGGGGGGCTCCTACGAGCAGTACTTC
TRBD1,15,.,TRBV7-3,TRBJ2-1,CASSRTGTSYNEQFF,TGTGCCAGCAGCCGGACAGGCACCTCCTACAATGAGCAGTTCTTC
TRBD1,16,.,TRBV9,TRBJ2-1,CASSLHNRGHYNEQFF,TGTGCCAGCAGCCTCCACAACAGGGGGCACTACAATGAGCAGTTCTTC
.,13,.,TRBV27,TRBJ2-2,CASSYRVTGELFF,TGTGCCAGCAGCTACAGGGTCACCGGGGAGCTGTTTTTT
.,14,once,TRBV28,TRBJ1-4,CASSVAAGNEKLFF,TGTGCCAGCAGCGTAGCGGCGGGAAATGAAAAACTGTTTTTT
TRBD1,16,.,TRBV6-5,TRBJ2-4,CASSYSRQGTKNIQYF,TGTGCCAGCAGTTACTCAAGACAGGGGACCAAAAACATTCAGTACTTC
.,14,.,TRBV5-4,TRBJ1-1,CASSAQGRWDEAFF,TGTGCCAGCAGCGCACAGGGACGTTGGGACGAAGCTTTCTTT
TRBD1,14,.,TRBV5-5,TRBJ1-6,CASSLGQGNSPLHF,TGTGCCAGCAGCCTCGGACAGGGAAATTCACCCCTCCACTTT
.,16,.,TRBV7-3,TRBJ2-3,CASSLWGRGVEDTQYF,TGTGCCAGCAGCCTCTGGGGCAGGGGTGTCGAGGATACGCAGTATTTT
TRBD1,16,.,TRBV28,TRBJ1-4,CASSFTGTGFSEKLFF,TGTGCCAGCAGTTTCACCGGGACAGGGTTCTCTGAAAAACTGTTTTTT
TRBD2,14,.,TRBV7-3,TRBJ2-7,CASSELGLASEQYF,TGTGCCAGCAGCGAACTGGGACTAGCGAGCGAGCAGTACTTC
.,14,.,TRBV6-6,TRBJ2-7,CASSSLSWGHEQYF,TGTGCCAGCAGTTCCCTTTCGTGGGGGCACGAGCAGTACTTC
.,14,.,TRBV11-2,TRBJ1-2,CASSLVPEGYGYTF,TGTGCCAGCAGCTTAGTACCAGAGGGCTATGGCTACACCTTC
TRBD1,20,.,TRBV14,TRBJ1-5,CASSQDHYPHTGGYNQPQHF,TGTGCCAGCAGCCAAGATCACTATCCCCATACAGGGGGCTACAATCAGCCCCAGCATTTT
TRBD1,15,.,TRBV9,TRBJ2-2,CASSDRGRDTGELFF,TGTGCCAGCAGCGACAGGGGGCGGGACACCGGGGAGCTGTTTTTT
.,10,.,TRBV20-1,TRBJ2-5,CSAPSETQYF,TGCAGTGCTCCGAGCGAGACCCAGTACTTC
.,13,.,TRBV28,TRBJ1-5,CASSGADSQPQHF,TGTGCCAGCAGTGGGGCGGACAGTCAGCCCCAGCATTTT
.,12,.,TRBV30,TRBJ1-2,CAWINGGRGYTF,TGTGCCTGGATCAACGGGGGACGAGGCTACACCTTC
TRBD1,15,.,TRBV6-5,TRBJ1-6,CASSFSRQGYSPLHF,TGTGCCAGCAGTTTCTCCCGACAGGGATATTCACCCCTCCACTTT
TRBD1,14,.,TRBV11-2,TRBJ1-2,CASSSDRTIYGYTF,TGTGCCAGCAGCTCGGACAGGACCATCTATGGCTACACCTTC
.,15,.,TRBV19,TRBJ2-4,CASTQDREGENIQYF,TGTGCCAGTACCCAGGACAGGGAGGGCGAAAACATTCAGTACTTC
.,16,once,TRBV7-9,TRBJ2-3,CASRKTYGGAIDTQYF,TGTGCCAGCAGGAAAACGTACGGGGGAGCTATAGATACGCAGTATTTT